This T cell receptor (beta chain) stems from a study of blood T cell repertoires in COVID-19. Assay: immunoSEQ multiplex PCR; the TCRdb copy retains only in-frame clones and omits some. The repertoire includes 150,000 to 200,000 clones, 82% of them detected once, and 9.5% to 11% sits in the top ten. This clone was counted a single time. Everyone who took part was roughly 18 to 89 years old, and they came from about two dozen US areas. Donors were grouped by their self-reported clinical history. Two negative PCRs, clearance, or symptom resolution were required of recovered Cohort 3 donors. Germline CDR1 reads SEHNR; CDR2 reads FQNEAQ (reference sequence). Deletions cut 10 bases from V and 0 bases from J, with 7 bases between. This CDR3 has 12 amino acids.

The genes are TRBV7-9 and TRBJ2-4, with D unclear. The sequenced material came from PBMCs or T cells enriched from blood (not recorded which). This clonotype was sampled from a man in his forties or fifties who had recovered from COVID-19. CDR3 bases: TGTGCCATAACAGTAGCCAAAAACATTCAGTACTTC. Translating gives CAITVAKNIQYF.